A single sample gave rise to the 2 T cell receptor beta chains below, sequenced in a study of tumor and adjacent non-tumor tissue in lung cancer. A modified ARM-PCR protocol with three rounds of nested PCR amplified TCRbeta. TCRdb used MiXCR to reprocess the multiplex PCR reads, holding one entry per CDR3 protein. The sample shows about 85,000 distinct CDR3 sequences, around two thirds of them seen only once. RNA was extracted from bulk tissue without any cell sorting. The source material was lung tumor tissue. The receptor source for this set is a man between 65 and 79 years old with non-small cell lung cancer.

Concerning this clonotype itself: At one end the junction does not follow the germline gene, possibly because of a read error. V and J are TRBV30 and TRBJ1-1, with D uncertain. Germline lookup yields CDR1 GTSNPN and CDR2 SVGIG (reference sequence). The CDR3 spans 13 residues. Here the CDR3 reads CAWRGARNTETFF. As DNA, the CDR3 is TGTGCCTGGAGGGGAGCCCGGAACACTGAAACTTTCTTT.

To note about this clonotype: At one end the junction does not follow the germline gene, possibly because of a read error. The rearrangement joins TRBV11-2 to TRBJ1-1; tentatively, D is TRBD1 (6 bases). Germline CDR1 SGHAT, CDR2 FQNNGV. CDR3 length equals 18 residues. DNA of the CDR3: TGTGCCAGCAGCGGGCGTCCTGGGACAATCTTTAGGGAGACTGAAGCTGTCTTT. Translated: CASSGRPGTIFRETEAVF.